These 32 T cell receptor beta chains came from one sample sequenced in a study of shared clonotypes between healthy human individuals. Generated by immunoSEQ multiplex PCR, the TCRdb table keeps only in-frame clones and is missing some. The data show a few million clones, just over 90% seen once. The sequenced sample was naive CD4+ T cells from PBMCs. Sample subset: CD45RA+ positively selected. The receptors stem from a man between 18 and 35 years old in good health. Some clones in this sample may be carry-over from other donors' samples.

This chain connects TRBV7-3 to TRBJ2-7; D might be TRBD2 (7 bases). CDR3 length: 15 residues. Between the trimmed V and J ends, which lost 5 bases and 0 bases, there was a span of 14 bases. CDR1 and CDR2 (germline): SGHTA, FQGTGA. The CDR3 here is CASSKGEGSSYEQYF. The CDR3 region has the DNA TGTGCCAGCAGCAAGGGGGAGGGAAGCTCCTACGAGCAGTACTTC.

The chain carries TRBV5-1 and TRBJ2-7, with TRBD1 matching over 8 bases. From germline, CDR1 is SGHRS and CDR2 YFSETQ. CDR3 size: 15 residues. V was pared by 4 bases and J by 5 bases, with 11 bases of the junction left unmatched. Here the CDR3 DNA reads TGCGCCAGCAGCGTGGTGCTACAGGGGGTCGACGAGCAGTACTTC. The encoded protein is CASSVVLQGVDEQYF.

The J gene is TRBJ2-4, the V gene TRBV6-6, with TRBD1 identical over 9 bases. The CDR3 contains 16 residues. The trim removed 5 bases at V and 1 base at J, leaving 6 bases unmatched. Germline loops: CDR1 MNHNY, CDR2 SVGAGI (reference sequence). CDR3 coding DNA: TGTGCCAGCAGTACCGGGACAGGGAGGGCCAAAAACATTCAGTACTTC. It is translated as CASSTGTGRAKNIQYF.

The chain recombines TRBV18 with TRBJ2-1, with 13 bases lining up with TRBD2. The CDR3 is made up of 15 amino acids. V lost 3 bases to trimming and J lost 9 bases; unmatched junction nucleotides: 5. Germline assignment: CDR1 KGHSH and CDR2 LQKENI. CDR3 nucleotides: TGTGCCAGCTCACCGGGACTAGCGGGGATGTCTGAGCAGTTCTTC. This encodes CASSPGLAGMSEQFF. Looking up the rest from reference TRBV18 and TRBJ2-1 gives the full variable domain: NAGVMQNPRHLVRRRGQEARLRCSPMKGHSHVYWYRQLPEEGLKFMVYLQKENIIDESGMPKERFSAEFPKEGPSILRIQQVVRGDSAAYFCASSPGLAGMSEQFFGPGTRLTVL.

The chain has TRBV7-6 and TRBJ2-1; 11 bases match TRBD2. Germline assignment: CDR1 SGHVS and CDR2 FNYEAQ. This CDR3 spans 14 amino acids. Trimming removed 4 bases from V and 10 bases from J; junction bases left unmatched: 6. CDR3 protein: CASSYSGRGSEQFF. The CDR3 coding sequence is TGTGCCAGCAGCTATAGCGGGAGGGGTTCCGAGCAGTTCTTC. Filled out from reference TRBV7-6 and TRBJ2-1, the complete variable domain reads GAGVSQSPRYKVTKRGQDVALRCDPISGHVSLYWYRQALGQGPEFLTYFNYEAQQDKSGLPNDRFSAERPEGSISTLTIQRTEQRDSAMYRCASSYSGRGSEQFFGPGTRLTVL.

V is TRBV28 and J is TRBJ2-1; 9 nucleotides match TRBD1. CDR3 length: 15 residues. V lost 1 base and J lost 5; bases outside the gene matches: 3. CDR1 and CDR2 from the germline V gene are MDHEN and SYDVKM. The DNA of the CDR3 is TGTGCCAGCAGTTTATCGGGACAGGGTAACAATGAGCAGTTCTTC. This encodes CASSLSGQGNNEQFF.

The table lists this clone with a few counts. V usage is TRBV5-1 and J usage is TRBJ1-1; no reliable D call. Trimming took 4 bases from V and 1 from J, leaving 14 bases between them. Germline loops: CDR1 SGHRS, CDR2 YFSETQ. CDR3 size: 15 residues. The CDR3 region has the DNA TGCGCCAGCAGCCAACTCGGACTTTCGAACACTGAAGCTTTCTTT. It yields the protein CASSQLGLSNTEAFF.

The chain carries TRBV21-1 and TRBJ1-3. TRBV21-1 is a pseudogene segment. The CDR3 has 15 amino acids. CDR3 sequence (DNA): TGTGCCAGCAGCAACGGGCCGGGGGGTGGAAACACCATATATTTT. Amino acid sequence: CASSNGPGGGNTIYF.

This chain joins TRBV5-5 and TRBJ2-1, with D possibly being TRBD2 (7 bases). The CDR3 contains 15 residues. From germline, CDR1 is SGHKS and CDR2 YYEKEE (reference sequence). Trimming cost V 4 bases and J 8 bases, with 19 bases left between them. The CDR3 region is CASSLEGGAGYEQFF. In DNA form, the CDR3 reads TGTGCCAGCAGCCTCGAGGGGGGGGCTGGCTATGAGCAGTTCTTC.

The chain employs TRBV5-8 and TRBJ1-5; D not resolved. With 2 bases removed from V and 4 bases from J, the gap between germline ends came to 7 bases. The CDR3 runs 13 residues. The germline V gene encodes CDR1 SGHTS and CDR2 YDEGEE. The CDR3 here is CASSFRINQPQHF. CDR3 nucleotide sequence: TGTGCCAGCAGCTTCAGGATAAATCAGCCCCAGCATTTT.

The rearrangement links TRBV7-3 to TRBJ2-1; 14 bases agree with TRBD2. The V gene's germline CDR1 is SGHTA and CDR2 FQGTGA. Trimming at V came to 6 bases and at J to 7 bases, leaving 8 bases not matched to a gene. The CDR3 has 16 amino acids. The CDR3: CASRRPGTSGRNEQFF. The CDR3 nucleotides are TGTGCCAGCAGGAGACCCGGGACTAGCGGGAGAAATGAGCAGTTCTTC.

This clone was seen a single time. The J gene is TRBJ1-2, the V gene TRBV18; D gene ambiguous. The length of the CDR3 is 13 residues. The V gene's germline CDR1 is KGHSH and CDR2 LQKENI. Trimming removed 3 bases from V and 2 bases from J, with 7 bases in between. CDR3 DNA sequence: TGTGCCAGCTCACCCAGGCAGAACTATGGCTACACCTTC. It translates to CASSPRQNYGYTF. Full variable domain (rest looked up from reference TRBV18 and TRBJ1-2): NAGVMQNPRHLVRRRGQEARLRCSPMKGHSHVYWYRQLPEEGLKFMVYLQKENIIDESGMPKERFSAEFPKEGPSILRIQQVVRGDSAAYFCASSPRQNYGYTFGSGTRLTVV.

V and J are TRBV28 and TRBJ2-3, with D possibly TRBD1 on 5 matching bases. This CDR3 spans 12 amino acids. Germline V gene data show CDR1 as MDHEN and CDR2 as SYDVKM. V lost 10 bases and J 0 bases, leaving 8 bases between the germline ends. The CDR3 region has the DNA TGTGCCACCAGGGCAAGCACAGATACGCAGTATTTT. Amino acid sequence: CATRASTDTQYF.

The chain combines TRBV4-3 with TRBJ2-4; 7 nucleotides line up with TRBD2. Germline V gives CDR1 LGHNA, CDR2 YSLEER. The trim removed 0 bases at V and 8 bases at J, leaving 7 bases unmatched. The CDR3 is 15 amino acids. CDR3 coding DNA: TGCGCCAGCAGCCAAGATAGGCTAGCGGCGGACATTCAGTACTTC. It encodes CASSQDRLAADIQYF.

The chain joins TRBV10-3 to TRBJ2-7, with D perhaps matching TRBD1 (5 bases). The CDR3 consists of 13 residues. V was cut by 4 bases and J by 1 base, with 8 bases left in between. Germline-derived CDR1 and CDR2 are ENHRY and SYGVKD. CDR3 coding DNA: TGTGCCATCAGTGGGGGCCGATCCTACGAGCAGTACTTC. Amino acid sequence: CAISGGRSYEQYF.

This chain uses TRBV25-1 with TRBJ2-5; 7 positions match TRBD2. Germline V gene data show CDR1 as MGHDK and CDR2 as SYGVNS. V shed 5 bases, J shed 5 bases, and the junction held 11 bases outside the gene matches. This CDR3 contains 15 residues. The CDR3 loop is CASSPGRSKRETQYF. The CDR3 nucleotides read TGTGCCAGCAGTCCCGGGAGGTCCAAGCGGGAGACCCAGTACTTC.

Notes on this clone: Other nucleotide sequences in the sample specify the same CDR3. This rearrangement joins TRBV5-1 to TRBJ2-1; no clear D gene. CDR3 size: 12 residues. From germline, CDR1 is SGHRS and CDR2 YFSETQ. Trimming removed 3 bases from V and 8 bases from J, with 9 bases in between. CDR3 DNA sequence: TGCGCCAGCAGCTCACCCAGTGATGAGCAGTTCTTC. Protein product: CASSSPSDEQFF.

The chain employs TRBV7-2 and TRBJ1-2, with D unclear. Germline CDR1 reads SGHTA; CDR2 reads FQGNSA. The V gene lost 0 bases and the J gene lost 0 bases, with 11 bases spanning the gap. CDR3 length equals 16 residues. Here the CDR3 reads CASSLALGVSNYGYTF. The CDR3 coding sequence is TGTGCCAGCAGCTTAGCTCTCGGGGTATCTAACTATGGCTACACCTTC. The full variable domain, rest sourced from reference TRBV7-2 and TRBJ1-2, is GAGVSQSPSNKVTEKGKDVELRCDPISGHTALYWYRQSLGQGLEFLIYFQGNSAPDKSGLPSDRFSAERTGGSVSTLTIQRTQQEDSAVYLCASSLALGVSNYGYTFGSGTRLTVV.

The CDR3 here is CATSWDRTPQEQYF. The CDR3 DNA reads TGTGCCACCAGCTGGGACAGGACTCCGCAGGAGCAGTACTTC. The rearrangement joins TRBV15 to TRBJ2-7; TRBD1 aligns across 8 bases. V shed 5 bases and J 7 bases; nucleotides not matched to a gene: 10. Germline CDR1 is LNHNV and CDR2 is YYDKDF (reference sequence). The CDR3 runs to 14 residues. The full variable domain, in which reference TRBV15 and TRBJ2-7 provide the parts outside the CDR3, is DAMVIQNPRYQVTQFGKPVTLSCSQTLNHNVMYWYQQKSSQAPKLLFHYYDKDFNNEADTPDNFQSRRPNTSFCFLDIRSPGLGDTAMYLCATSWDRTPQEQYFGPGTRLTVT.

The chain joins TRBV7-7 to TRBJ2-5; the D call may be TRBD1 or TRBD2 (6 bases each). Trimming left V 0 bases short and J 4 bases short, with 12 bases between. The germline CDR1 and CDR2 sequences are SSHAT and FNYEAQ (reference sequence). CDR3 size: 15 residues. CDR3 bases: TGTGCCAGCAGCTTAGCGGGGGGCCGGGGAGAGACCCAGTACTTC. Translation: CASSLAGGRGETQYF.

The chain couples TRBV27 to TRBJ1-5; D is unclear. CDR1 and CDR2 from the germline V gene are MNHEY and SMNVEV (reference sequence). The CDR3 has 19 residues. The V end was cut by 0 bases, the J end by 0 bases, with 18 bases between. CDR3 nucleotides: TGTGCCAGCAGTTTATCAGGGCCGTCCGTCCTGTATAGCAATCAGCCCCAGCATTTT. Encoded protein: CASSLSGPSVLYSNQPQHF.

The chain joins TRBV7-9 to TRBJ2-7; 10 bases match TRBD1. There are 14 residues in the CDR3. J was trimmed by 5 bases and V by 4 bases; bases with no gene match: 5. Germline V lookup: CDR1 SEHNR, CDR2 FQNEAQ (reference sequence). This CDR3 reads CASSSDRGFNEQYF. The DNA for the CDR3 is TGTGCCAGCAGCTCGGACAGGGGGTTTAACGAGCAGTACTTC.

This chain links TRBV6-6 with TRBJ1-2; tentatively, D is TRBD1 (5 bases). Per germline, CDR1 MNHNY and CDR2 SVGAGI (reference sequence). The CDR3 is made up of 16 amino acids. Trimming shortened V by 5 bases and J by 6 bases, and 22 bases separated the two germline ends. In nucleotides, the CDR3 is TGTGCCAGCAGTCCCCCGGGACTCCCGGGGGAGAATGGCTACACCTTC. Its translation is CASSPPGLPGENGYTF.

The chain couples TRBV9 to TRBJ2-2; the D gene is possibly TRBD2 (5 bases). Germline V lookup: CDR1 SGDLS, CDR2 YYNGEE. V lost 1 base and J lost 1, with 11 bases in between. This CDR3 is 16 amino acids long. CDR3 bases: TGTGCCAGCAGCGTACTCTCGGCGGGGAACACCGGGGAGCTGTTTTTT. It translates to CASSVLSAGNTGELFF.

J is TRBJ2-5 and V is TRBV5-4, with no clear D. Trimming left V 0 bases short and J 1 base short, with 7 bases between. Per germline, CDR1 SGHNT and CDR2 YYREEE (reference sequence). The CDR3 sequence is 14 residues long. The CDR3 loop is CASSLERTQETQYF. In DNA, the CDR3 is TGTGCCAGCAGCTTGGAAAGAACCCAAGAGACCCAGTACTTC.

The chain combines TRBV9 with TRBJ2-2; 14 bases are shared with TRBD2. Germline V gene sequence: CDR1 SGDLS, CDR2 YYNGEE. This CDR3 is built from 20 residues. V dropped 4 bases and J dropped 4; count of bases not matched to a gene: 15. The CDR3 nucleotides are TGTGCCAGCAGCCTGGACGGTAGACTAGCGGGAGGGCCGAGCACCGGGGAGCTGTTTTTT. It translates to CASSLDGRLAGGPSTGELFF.

This clone was seen a single time. The sample has other DNA sequences that encode this CDR3 too. The rearrangement joins TRBV19 to TRBJ2-2; D remains ambiguous. Germline-derived CDR1 and CDR2 are LNHDA and SQIVND (reference sequence). V was pared by 0 bases and J by 5 bases, with 7 bases between. This CDR3 contains 14 residues. CDR3 loop: CASSIDRNTGELFF. The CDR3 nucleotides are TGTGCCAGTAGTATAGATCGGAATACCGGGGAGCTGTTTTTT.

The chain joins TRBV28 to TRBJ2-4, with D possibly being TRBD1 (5 bases). V dropped 6 bases and J dropped 6 bases, with 15 bases sitting between them. CDR1 and CDR2 (germline): MDHEN, SYDVKM. The CDR3 is 14 amino acids. CDR3 nucleotides: TGTGCCAGCAGATTACGCCAGGGTCTAAACATTCAGTACTTC. Its translation: CASRLRQGLNIQYF.

This chain joins TRBV29-1 and TRBJ1-4; no clear D. Trimming took off 4 bases at V and 4 bases at J, with 4 bases between the two ends. The CDR3 is 11 residues long. Germline V gene lookup returns CDR1 SQVTM and CDR2 ANQGSEA. CDR3 in DNA: TGCAGCGTTGCGCGTAATGAAAAACTGTTTTTT. Translating it yields CSVARNEKLFF.

The chain uses TRBV5-1 and TRBJ1-4, with 7 positions matching TRBD1. V lost 3 bases, J lost 7 bases, and 6 bases stayed unmatched. This CDR3 spans 14 amino acids. Germline assignment: CDR1 SGHRS and CDR2 YFSETQ. The CDR3 DNA is TGCGCCAGCAGCTGGGAAGGGGGCTTTGAAAAACTGTTTTTT. Encoded protein: CASSWEGGFEKLFF. Looking up the rest from reference TRBV5-1 and TRBJ1-4 gives the full variable domain: KAGVTQTPRYLIKTRGQQVTLSCSPISGHRSVSWYQQTPGQGLQFLFEYFSETQRNKGNFPGRFSGRQFSNSRSEMNVSTLELGDSALYLCASSWEGGFEKLFFGSGTQLSVL.

The chain has TRBV27 and TRBJ2-1; 7 bases are a match to TRBD1. Germline trimming cut 5 bases from V and 10 bases from J; bases unmatched to any gene: 8. CDR3 length: 13 amino acids. Looked up from germline, CDR1 is MNHEY and CDR2 is SMNVEV (reference sequence). CDR3: CASSPNGQEEQFF. The CDR3 DNA follows: TGTGCCAGCAGTCCGAACGGACAGGAAGAGCAGTTCTTC.

This clone was found a few times. The chain combines TRBV28 with TRBJ1-2; D is ambiguous. Trimming stripped 8 bases from V and 4 bases from J, with 11 bases between. Germline lookup yields CDR1 MDHEN and CDR2 SYDVKM. The CDR3 is 12 amino acids. CDR3 sequence: CASAAGAYGYTF. The CDR3 region has the DNA TGTGCCAGCGCGGCAGGCGCCTATGGCTACACCTTC.